The 12 T cell receptor beta chains reported below all come from one sample, sequenced in a study of blood T cell repertoires in COVID-19. Clones were sequenced by immunoSEQ multiplex PCR, and TCRdb holds only the in-frame ones, with some missing. The sample includes roughly 100,000 clones, about 85% of them seen just once. Sequencing used peripheral blood. These receptors originate from a man aged 50-60 years in a cohort sampled during active COVID-19.

The chain's CDR3 is CASSRIGGLNSPLHF. Written as DNA, the CDR3 is TGTGCCAGCAGCCGGATTGGCGGCCTTAATTCACCCCTCCACTTT. V usage is TRBV7-3 and J usage is TRBJ1-6; no clear D gene. This CDR3 is 15 amino acids long. The germline V gene encodes CDR1 SGHTA and CDR2 FQGTGA. V was pared by 5 bases and J by 6 bases, with 14 bases between.

The chain couples TRBV10-3 to TRBJ2-3, with a possible D match to TRBD1 (6 bases). Germline values: CDR1 ENHRY, CDR2 SYGVKD. This CDR3 comprises 14 residues. V lost 6 bases to trimming and J lost 6 bases, with 16 bases between them. CDR3: CAISLQGFTDTQYF. The CDR3 nucleotides are TGTGCCATCAGCCTCCAGGGGTTTACCGATACGCAGTATTTT.

The chain employs TRBV28 and TRBJ1-5, with no clear D. CDR3 length equals 16 residues. Germline assignment: CDR1 MDHEN and CDR2 SYDVKM. The germline V and J ends were trimmed by 5 bases and 4 bases, with 18 bases remaining between them. The CDR3 spells CASSRGQTLGNQPQHF. CDR3 in DNA: TGTGCCAGCAGTCGCGGGCAGACCCTGGGGAATCAGCCCCAGCATTTT. The whole variable domain, remainder taken from reference TRBV28 and TRBJ1-5, is DVKVTQSSRYLVKRTGEKVFLECVQDMDHENMFWYRQDPGLGLRLIYFSYDVKMKEKGDIPEGYSVSREKKERFSLILESASTNQTSMYLCASSRGQTLGNQPQHFGDGTRLSIL.

The V gene is TRBV5-8, the J gene TRBJ2-7; 10 nucleotides line up with TRBD2. Germline assignment: CDR1 SGHTS and CDR2 YDEGEE. The CDR3 spans 15 residues. Trimming removed 2 bases from V and 1 base from J; junction bases left unmatched: 3. The chain's CDR3 is CASSFKRGGSYEQYF. DNA for the CDR3: TGTGCCAGCAGCTTCAAGCGGGGGGGGTCCTACGAGCAGTACTTC.

The DNA for the CDR3 is TGTGCCAGCGGGACAGAGGGAAACACCATATATTTT. Protein sequence: CASGTEGNTIYF. This chain uses TRBV7-8 with TRBJ1-3; 7 nucleotides line up with TRBD1. Germline CDR1 is SGHVS and CDR2 is FQNEAQ. This CDR3 is 12 amino acids long. V lost 8 bases and J lost 4; bases outside the gene matches: 2.

This CDR3 reads CASSESQANYGYTF. The CDR3 DNA is TGCGCCAGCAGTGAGTCGCAGGCGAACTATGGCTACACCTTC. The chain is built from TRBV10-2 and TRBJ1-2; D is ambiguous. Per the germline V gene, CDR1 is WSHSY and CDR2 is SAAADI. CDR3 length: 14 residues. Trimming took 0 bases from V and 2 from J, leaving 7 bases between them.

The rearrangement joins TRBV9 to TRBJ2-3; 13 bases align to TRBD2. Trimming at V came to 4 bases and at J to 1 base, leaving 6 bases not matched to a gene. The CDR3 length is 17 residues. Looked up from germline, CDR1 is SGDLS and CDR2 is YYNGEE. CDR3: CASSPIGTSGGTDTQYF. For the CDR3, the DNA is TGTGCCAGCAGCCCAATAGGGACTAGCGGGGGCACAGATACGCAGTATTTT.

CDR3 DNA sequence: TGTGCCAGCAGCCAAGAAAGGCAGGGGCTCGGGGAGCTGTTTTTT. Protein sequence: CASSQERQGLGELFF. The chain is built from TRBV3-1 (or the pseudogene TRBV3-2) and TRBJ2-2; D possibly corresponds to TRBD1 (6 bases). V was trimmed by 0 bases and J by 7 bases, leaving 12 bases between them. The CDR3 has 15 amino acids. The germline V gene encodes CDR1 LGHDT and CDR2 YNNKEL (reference sequence).

The V gene is TRBV29-1, the J gene TRBJ1-4; D gene unclear. CDR1 and CDR2 from the germline V gene are SQVTM and ANQGSEA. CDR3 length: 14 amino acids. Trimming stripped 8 bases from V and 0 bases from J, with 13 bases between. This CDR3 is CSTSLLATNEKLFF. CDR3 in DNA: TGCAGCACTTCTTTACTGGCAACTAATGAAAAACTGTTTTTT.

The chain uses TRBV4-3 and TRBJ2-5; the D gene is possibly TRBD1 (6 bases). The germline V and J ends were trimmed by 1 base and 4 bases, with 13 bases remaining between them. Looked up from germline, CDR1 is LGHNA and CDR2 is YSLEER. The CDR3 extends over 15 amino acids. CDR3 bases: TGCGCCAGCAGCCAAGGGATACAGGGTGGAGAGACCCAGTACTTC. Residues: CASSQGIQGGETQYF.

The J gene is TRBJ2-1, the V gene TRBV6-4, with TRBD1 identical over 9 bases. The CDR3 loop spans 14 amino acids. J lost 2 bases, V lost 5 bases, and 1 base had no gene match. Germline CDR1 MRHNA, CDR2 SNTAGT. CDR3 region: CASSRQGAYNEQFF. CDR3 sequence (DNA): TGTGCCAGCAGTAGACAGGGGGCCTACAATGAGCAGTTCTTC.

This chain links TRBV19 with TRBJ2-3, with 8 bases aligning to TRBD1. V lost 3 bases to trimming and J lost 2 bases; unmatched junction nucleotides: 16. The CDR3 is 19 amino acids. From germline, CDR1 is LNHDA and CDR2 SQIVND (reference sequence). For the CDR3, the DNA is TGTGCCAGTAGTATCTCTAGTATTGCGGGACAGGCCTACACAGATACGCAGTATTTT. The encoded protein is CASSISSIAGQAYTDTQYF.